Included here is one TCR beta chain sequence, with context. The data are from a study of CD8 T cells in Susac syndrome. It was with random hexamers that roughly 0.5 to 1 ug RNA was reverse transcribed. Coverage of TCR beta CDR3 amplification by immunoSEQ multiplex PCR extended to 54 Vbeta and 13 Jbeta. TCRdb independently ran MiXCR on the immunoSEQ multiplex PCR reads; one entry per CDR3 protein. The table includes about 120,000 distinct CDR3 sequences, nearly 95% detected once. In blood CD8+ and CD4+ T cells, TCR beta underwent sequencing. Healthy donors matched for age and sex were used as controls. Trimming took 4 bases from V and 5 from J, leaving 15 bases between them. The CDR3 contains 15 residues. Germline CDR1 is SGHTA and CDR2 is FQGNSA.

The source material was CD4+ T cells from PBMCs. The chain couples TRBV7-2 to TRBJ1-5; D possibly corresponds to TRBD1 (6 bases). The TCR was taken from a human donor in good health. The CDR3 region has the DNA TGTGCCAGCAGCTATAACCACAGGACAGATCAGCCCCAGCATTTT. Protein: CASSYNHRTDQPQHF.